The sequence of this T cell receptor beta chain was determined in a study of radiation and T cells in renal cell carcinoma. TCRdb's table, derived via immunoSEQ multiplex PCR, lists solely in-frame clones and lacks some. The sample lists about 95,000 clones; approximately 86% were seen once. Indicated time point: baseline pretreatment blood. Treatment here: 15 Gy SBRT to primary tumor, nephrectomy 4 weeks later. CDR3 size: 15 residues. V was pared by 2 bases and J by 2 bases, with 9 bases between. Germline V gene sequence: CDR1 SEHNR, CDR2 FQNEAQ (reference sequence). This sequence joins TRBV7-9 and TRBJ2-2; D may be TRBD2 (6 bases). This TCR was sampled from a man aged 50 to 60 with renal cell carcinoma. The sample was blood, taken from a patient whose treatment included radiotherapy and nephrectomy. The CDR3 region is CASSLPGTNTGELFF. The CDR3 DNA is TGTGCCAGCAGCTTACCGGGGACTAACACCGGGGAGCTGTTTTTT.